The sequence of this T cell receptor (beta chain) was determined in a study of brain T cells in children with intractable seizures. The CDR3 has 14 residues. Germline lookup yields CDR1 SGDLS and CDR2 YYNGEE. V was shortened by 4 bases and J by 3 bases, with 13 bases between the two germline ends. Time point here: blood from clinic visit 5 months post-surgery; TSC patient then seizure free. The sequenced cases were selected for having the highest brain T cell transcript signatures. Profiled with immunoSEQ multiplex PCR; TCRdb holds only in-frame clones, not every one. Of a few hundred thousand clones in the sample, roughly 93% are singletons; the top ten hold about 6%.

Sequencing used peripheral blood, obtained more than 4 months after surgery. The receptor comes from a boy younger than two with tuberous sclerosis and intractable seizures. The gene calls are TRBV9 and TRBJ1-1; a weak D match, TRBD1 (6 bases). CDR3 in DNA: TGTGCCAGCAGCCCAAGGGGGGGGTACACTGAAGCTTTCTTT. This encodes CASSPRGGYTEAFF.